The 11 T cell receptor beta chains presented below share a single source sample, sequenced in a study of human T cells and chemical hapten exposure. Time point described: patch test 3, about 24 weeks after DPC sensitization. Noted treatment: therapeutic diphenylcyclopropenone sensitization with weekly scalp DPC. Each CDR3 protein is one row after TCRdb ran MiXCR on the RACE reads. The data show about 90,000 distinct CDR3 sequences, about a tenth seen once. Sample: whole blood, taken in connection with sensitization to the hapten diphenylcyclopropenone (DPC). The receptors shown here come from a woman in her 30s with alopecia areata. Some clones in this sample may be carry-over from other donors' samples.

The V and J genes are TRBV5-1 and TRBJ1-5, with unresolved D. Looked up from germline, CDR1 is SGHRS and CDR2 is YFSETQ. This CDR3 is 14 amino acids long. Trimming pared 1 base from V and 2 bases from J, leaving 7 bases between. This CDR3 reads CASSLLPGNQPQHF. CDR3 sequence (DNA): TGCGCCAGCAGCTTGCTCCCTGGCAATCAGCCCCAGCATTTT.

There are many counts of this clonotype. V gene TRBV2 combines with J gene TRBJ2-2; D call uncertain. In germline, CDR1 is SNHLY, CDR2 FYNNEI. The length of the CDR3 is 12 residues. Trimming removed 4 bases from V and 7 bases from J, with 7 bases in between. The CDR3 DNA is TGTGCCAGCAGTGTGCAGATCGGGGAGCTGTTTTTT. This translates into CASSVQIGELFF.

This clonotype was observed at least ten times. The chain is built from TRBV6-5 and TRBJ1-1; D is unclear. V gave up 7 bases and J gave up 1 base, with 10 bases separating them. CDR3 length: 13 residues. Germline values: CDR1 MNHEY, CDR2 SVGAGI. The CDR3, as DNA: TGTGCCAGCACCAAACCCGGGAACACTGAAGCTTTCTTT. Translation gives CASTKPGNTEAFF.

J is TRBJ2-1 and V is TRBV27, with 8 bases matching TRBD2. V trimming: 2 bases; J trimming: 3 bases; junction bases outside the gene matches: 6. CDR3 length: 16 amino acids. CDR1 is MNHEY and CDR2 is SMNVEV in the germline V gene (reference sequence). The CDR3 region has the DNA TGTGCCAGCAGTTTACTGGGACTAGAAATCTACAATGAGCAGTTCTTC. The encoded protein is CASSLLGLEIYNEQFF.

At least ten counts were recorded for this clonotype. The chain recombines TRBV29-1 with TRBJ2-7; TRBD1 agrees at 8 bases. Germline CDR1 is SQVTM and CDR2 is ANQGSEA. This CDR3 region has 16 residues. V was pared by 4 bases and J by 1 base, with 12 bases of the junction left unmatched. The CDR3: CSVVLTGQVSSYEQYF. The CDR3 DNA is TGCAGCGTTGTCTTGACGGGACAGGTTTCATCCTACGAGCAGTACTTC.

This rearrangement joins TRBV28 to TRBJ1-2, with D unclear. CDR1 MDHEN and CDR2 SYDVKM come from the germline V gene. The ends were cut back, 5 bases at V and 5 bases at J, with 9 bases in the middle. The CDR3 contains 12 residues. The CDR3 protein is CASSPQEYGYTF. Written as DNA, the CDR3 is TGTGCCAGCAGTCCCCAGGAGTATGGCTACACCTTC.

This clonotype has more than one count but fewer than ten. V and J are TRBV27 and TRBJ2-1, with D hard to call. Germline V gene sequence: CDR1 MNHEY, CDR2 SMNVEV (reference sequence). With 3 bases removed from V and 10 bases from J, the gap between germline ends came to 13 bases. The length of the CDR3 is 13 residues. The CDR3 loop reads CASSLLTVGEQFF. The CDR3 region has the DNA TGTGCCAGCAGTTTGTTAACGGTGGGCGAGCAGTTCTTC.

The chain has TRBV7-6 and TRBJ2-1; 11 bases line up with TRBD2. CDR3 length: 15 amino acids. CDR1 is SGHVS, CDR2 FNYEAQ, per germline. The V and J ends lost 5 bases and 4 bases, in that order; junction bases with no gene match: 4. The chain's CDR3 is CASSAGTSGYNEQFF. The DNA of the CDR3 is TGTGCCAGCAGCGCCGGGACTAGCGGTTACAATGAGCAGTTCTTC.

This clonotype was seen at least ten times. The genes are TRBV6-2 or TRBV6-3 and TRBJ2-2; maybe TRBD1 (6 bases). V was trimmed by 3 bases and J by 6 bases, leaving 8 bases between them. The CDR3 is 13 amino acids. Germline values: CDR1 MNHEY, CDR2 SVGEGT. DNA of the CDR3: TGTGCCAGCAGTTATAGGACAGCCGGGGAGCTGTTTTTT. Translating it yields CASSYRTAGELFF.

This clonotype was seen many times. This chain uses TRBV4-1 with TRBJ2-5; D ambiguous. The CDR3 covers 14 residues. V was clipped by 3 bases and J by 1 base, with 9 bases between them. The germline V gene has CDR1 MGHRA and CDR2 YSYEKL. The CDR3 sequence: CASSHSSVQETQYF. Here the CDR3 DNA reads TGCGCCAGCAGCCACTCGTCAGTCCAAGAGACCCAGTACTTC.

Many counts were recorded for this clonotype. The chain has TRBV18 and TRBJ2-1, with TRBD2 matching 16 bases. This CDR3 is 16 amino acids long. Germline V gene sequence: CDR1 KGHSH, CDR2 LQKENI. Trimming at V came to 3 bases and at J to 9 bases, leaving 5 bases not matched to a gene. The CDR3 DNA is TGTGCCAGCTCACCTGGGACTAGCGGGAGGGCAGGTGAGCAGTTCTTC. This codes for CASSPGTSGRAGEQFF.